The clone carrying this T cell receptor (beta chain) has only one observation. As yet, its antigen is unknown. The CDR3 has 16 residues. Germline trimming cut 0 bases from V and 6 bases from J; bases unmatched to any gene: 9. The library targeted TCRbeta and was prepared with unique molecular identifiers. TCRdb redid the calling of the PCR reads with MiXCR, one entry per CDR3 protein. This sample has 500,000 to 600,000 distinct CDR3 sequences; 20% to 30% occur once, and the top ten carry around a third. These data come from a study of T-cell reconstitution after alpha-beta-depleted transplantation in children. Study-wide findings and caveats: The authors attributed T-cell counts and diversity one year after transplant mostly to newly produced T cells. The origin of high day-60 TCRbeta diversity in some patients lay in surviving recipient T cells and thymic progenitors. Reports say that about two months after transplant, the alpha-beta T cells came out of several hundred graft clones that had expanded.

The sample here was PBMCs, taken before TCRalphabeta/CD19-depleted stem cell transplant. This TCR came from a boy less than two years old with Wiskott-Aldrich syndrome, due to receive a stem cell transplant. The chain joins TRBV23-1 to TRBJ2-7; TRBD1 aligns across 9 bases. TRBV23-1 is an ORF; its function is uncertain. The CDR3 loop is CASSQSLTGQGGEQYF. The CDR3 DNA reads TGCGCCAGCAGTCAATCGTTGACGGGACAGGGCGGCGAGCAGTACTTC.